This T cell receptor beta chain was captured in a study of graft-versus-host responses after intestinal transplantation. The overall study: Following induction with anti-thymocyte globulin, all recipients were given tacrolimus and steroids for approximately three years.

The junction had 4 bases not matched to a gene; V was cut back by 4 bases and J by 4 bases. This CDR3 has 15 amino acids. Germline V gene lookup returns CDR1 SNHLY and CDR2 FYNNEI. As to this clone: Its target is unknown.

Study-wide results and limits: Recipient marrow contained GvH clones, some of which appeared first in ileum or blood. Allograft clonal ratios (graft-versus-host to host-versus-graft) were high in patients who had graft-donor T cell macrochimerism.

Method: immunoSEQ multiplex PCR; TCRdb's copy keeps in-frame clones and lacks some. The sample shows 70,000 to 100,000 clones, about 89% of them seen only once. Sequencing used unstimulated CD4+ T cells sorted from spleen or lymph node cells, obtained before intestinal transplant. The gene calls are TRBV2 and TRBJ2-2; 9 bases align to TRBD2. The sequence was obtained from a human donor who received an intestinal transplant. The CDR3 is CASSVAGAFTGELFF. CDR3 bases: TGTGCCAGCAGTGTAGCGGGAGCATTCACCGGGGAGCTGTTTTTT.